The 2 T cell receptor beta chains below come from one sample, sequenced in a study of shared clonotypes between healthy human individuals. Method: immunoSEQ multiplex PCR; TCRdb's copy keeps in-frame clones and lacks some. The sample contains about 2.4 million clones, roughly 93% of which appear only once. Sequencing input: naive CD4+ T cells from PBMCs. Subset of the sample: CD45RA+ positively selected. The receptors come from a man aged 18 to 29 in good health. Some clones in this sample may be carry-over from other donors' samples.

V is TRBV6-6 and J is TRBJ2-1, with 8 nucleotides matching TRBD1. The CDR3 has 16 residues. The germline V gene has CDR1 MNHNY and CDR2 SVGAGI (reference sequence). With 6 bases clipped from V and 2 bases from J, the junction kept 9 bases outside the gene matches. The CDR3 reads CASRPRTGHTYNEQFF. DNA for the CDR3: TGTGCCAGCAGGCCCCGGACAGGGCACACCTACAATGAGCAGTTCTTC.

The chain has TRBV5-4 and TRBJ2-2; 13 bases match TRBD2. The germline V gene has CDR1 SGHNT and CDR2 YYREEE (reference sequence). Losses at the gene ends were 4 bases for V and 6 bases for J; bases not matched to a gene: 6. CDR3 length: 16 residues. The CDR3 DNA is TGTGCCAGCAGCCGGGAACTAGCGGGAGGGGCCGGGGAGCTGTTTTTT. Translated: CASSRELAGGAGELFF.